Listed below are T cell receptor beta chains from one sample, sequenced in a study of blood T cell repertoires in COVID-19. Sequencing used immunoSEQ multiplex PCR; TCRdb keeps in-frame clones, though not all of them. The table has about 170,000 clones, 74% seen once. Sequenced: peripheral blood. Receptors originate from a woman at least 80 years old with acute or convalescent COVID-19. The CDR3 runs from the conserved cysteine through the conserved F or W. D genes are given only for firm matches. Not all rows give a size; the values are once, few, many and, for expanded clones, a class.

clone size: -; V gene: TRBV5-4; D gene: -; J gene: TRBJ2-1; CDR3 DNA: TGTGCCAGCAGCACCTTACTAGAGGCCCAGACTGAGCAGTTCTTC; CDR3 protein: CASSTLLEAQTEQFF
clone size: -; V gene: TRBV10-3; D gene: TRBD1; J gene: TRBJ1-5; CDR3 DNA: TGTGCCATGGGACAGGGCGGCAATCAGCCCCAGCATTTT; CDR3 protein: CAMGQGGNQPQHF
clone size: -; V gene: TRBV9; D gene: -; J gene: TRBJ1-1; CDR3 DNA: TGTGCCAGCAGCGTAGTAAACACCCCTGAAGCTTTCTTT; CDR3 protein: CASSVVNTPEAFF
clone size: -; V gene: TRBV9; D gene: -; J gene: TRBJ1-4; CDR3 DNA: TGTGCCAGCAGGCGGGGGGCAGGAACTAATGAAAAACTGTTTTTT; CDR3 protein: CASRRGAGTNEKLFF
clone size: few; V gene: TRBV6-5; D gene: -; J gene: TRBJ1-1; CDR3 DNA: TGTGCCAGCCGGAACACTGAAGCTTTCTTT; CDR3 protein: CASRNTEAFF
clone size: -; V gene: TRBV7-9; D gene: -; J gene: TRBJ2-7; CDR3 DNA: TGTGCCAGCAGCTCCCAGCAAGCAGGGTCAGTAGCGGCCTACGAGCAGTACTTC; CDR3 protein: CASSSQQAGSVAAYEQYF
clone size: -; V gene: TRBV20-1; D gene: TRBD1; J gene: TRBJ1-5; CDR3 DNA: TGCAGTGCTAGTCACTGGGACAGGGGGTCGGACGAGCCCCAGCATTTT; CDR3 protein: CSASHWDRGSDEPQHF
clone size: -; V gene: TRBV11-2; D gene: -; J gene: TRBJ2-5; CDR3 DNA: TGTGCCAGCAGCTTAGGGACTATCCCTCAAGAGACCCAGTACTTC; CDR3 protein: CASSLGTIPQETQYF
clone size: once; V gene: TRBV6-5; D gene: TRBD2; J gene: TRBJ2-7; CDR3 DNA: TGTGCCAGCAGTTACTCGGGCGGGAGCTCCGAGCAGTACTTC; CDR3 protein: CASSYSGGSSEQYF
clone size: once; V gene: TRBV18; D gene: TRBD1; J gene: TRBJ1-6; CDR3 DNA: TGTGCCAGCTCACCGTTCGGACAGGGAGATAATTCACCCCTCCACTTT; CDR3 protein: CASSPFGQGDNSPLHF
clone size: -; V gene: TRBV5-1; D gene: TRBD2; J gene: TRBJ2-7; CDR3 DNA: TGCGCCAGCAGCCCCCTTGGCGGGAGCCTCTCCTACGAGCAGTACTTC; CDR3 protein: CASSPLGGSLSYEQYF
clone size: once; V gene: TRBV6-5; D gene: TRBD1; J gene: TRBJ1-6; CDR3 DNA: TGTGCCAGCAGTTACGGTTCAGGGGGCGAATCACCCCTCCACTTT; CDR3 protein: CASSYGSGGESPLHF
clone size: -; V gene: TRBV19; D gene: -; J gene: TRBJ2-7; CDR3 DNA: TGTGCCAGTAGTGAGGGGGTTGCCGAGCAGTACTTC; CDR3 protein: CASSEGVAEQYF
clone size: -; V gene: TRBV30; D gene: -; J gene: TRBJ1-4; CDR3 DNA: TGTGCCTGGAGTGTATTCCCATCCAGAATTAATGAAAAACTGTTTTTT; CDR3 protein: CAWSVFPSRINEKLFF
clone size: -; V gene: TRBV5-1; D gene: TRBD1; J gene: TRBJ2-3; CDR3 DNA: TGCGCCAGCAGTATAGACAGGGACACAGATACGCAGTATTTT; CDR3 protein: CASSIDRDTDTQYF
clone size: few; V gene: TRBV28; D gene: -; J gene: TRBJ1-2; CDR3 DNA: TGTGCCAGCAGTAAGGCGGCTAACTATGGCTACACCTTC; CDR3 protein: CASSKAANYGYTF
clone size: once; V gene: TRBV29-1; D gene: TRBD1; J gene: TRBJ2-2; CDR3 DNA: TGCAGCGGGGACAGGGCCTCGACCGGGGAGCTGTTTTTT; CDR3 protein: CSGDRASTGELFF
clone size: few; V gene: TRBV6-5; D gene: TRBD1; J gene: TRBJ1-5; CDR3 DNA: TGTGCCAGCAGAATACGGACAGGGAATCAGCCCCAGCATTTT; CDR3 protein: CASRIRTGNQPQHF
clone size: many; V gene: TRBV3-1/TRBV3-2; D gene: -; J gene: TRBJ1-2; CDR3 DNA: TGTGCCAGCAGCCAAGTCCAGGGGAACTATGGCTACACCTTC; CDR3 protein: CASSQVQGNYGYTF
clone size: -; V gene: TRBV5-1; D gene: -; J gene: TRBJ1-1; CDR3 DNA: TGCGCCAGCAGCTTGATGCCCCGCACAGAGATGAACACTGAAGCTTTCTTT; CDR3 protein: CASSLMPRTEMNTEAFF
clone size: few; V gene: TRBV19; D gene: -; J gene: TRBJ1-1; CDR3 DNA: TGTGCCAGTATCGGGAGGAACACTGAAGCTTTCTTT; CDR3 protein: CASIGRNTEAFF
clone size: -; V gene: TRBV5-1; D gene: -; J gene: TRBJ2-7; CDR3 DNA: TGCGCCAGCAGCTTGGGTTTCGACGAGCAGTACTTC; CDR3 protein: CASSLGFDEQYF
clone size: -; V gene: TRBV7-8; D gene: TRBD2; J gene: TRBJ2-3; CDR3 DNA: TGTGCCAGCAGCCCCCGGACTAGCGGGACTTCAGATACGCAGTATTTT; CDR3 protein: CASSPRTSGTSDTQYF
clone size: -; V gene: TRBV14; D gene: -; J gene: TRBJ1-3; CDR3 DNA: TGTGCCAGCAGCCTCCTAACACTAAGGAGAAACACCATATATTTT; CDR3 protein: CASSLLTLRRNTIYF
clone size: once; V gene: TRBV7-9; D gene: TRBD1; J gene: TRBJ1-5; CDR3 DNA: TGTGCCAGCAGCCCGATGGGGGGACAGGGGTATCAGCCCCAGCATTTT; CDR3 protein: CASSPMGGQGYQPQHF
clone size: -; V gene: TRBV25-1; D gene: TRBD2; J gene: TRBJ2-1; CDR3 DNA: TGTGCCAGCAGTGGCTTACTAGCGGACAATGAGCAGTTCTTC; CDR3 protein: CASSGLLADNEQFF
clone size: -; V gene: TRBV11-3; D gene: -; J gene: TRBJ2-7; CDR3 DNA: TGTGCCAGCAGCTCCGGGTTTCAAGCGGACGAGCAGTACTTC; CDR3 protein: CASSSGFQADEQYF
clone size: -; V gene: TRBV7-9; D gene: -; J gene: TRBJ2-3; CDR3 DNA: TGTGCCAGCAGCTTAAGGTGGGCTAGCGGCACAGATACGCAGTATTTT; CDR3 protein: CASSLRWASGTDTQYF
clone size: -; V gene: TRBV6-4; D gene: -; J gene: TRBJ2-3; CDR3 DNA: TGTGCCAGCAGTGACTCAGGACAGAGTCGAGATACGCAGTATTTT; CDR3 protein: CASSDSGQSRDTQYF
clone size: -; V gene: TRBV6-5; D gene: -; J gene: TRBJ2-2; CDR3 DNA: TGTGCCAGCCACTTATTCCAGAGCGCCGGGGAGCTGTTTTTT; CDR3 protein: CASHLFQSAGELFF
clone size: -; V gene: TRBV5-1; D gene: TRBD1; J gene: TRBJ2-3; CDR3 DNA: TGCGCCAGCAGCTTCAGGGGGTACCTCACAGATACGCAGTATTTT; CDR3 protein: CASSFRGYLTDTQYF
clone size: -; V gene: TRBV18; D gene: -; J gene: TRBJ1-4; CDR3 DNA: TGTGCCAGCTCACCAGGGCAGGGGAATGAAAAACTGTTTTTT; CDR3 protein: CASSPGQGNEKLFF
clone size: few; V gene: TRBV10-2; D gene: TRBD1; J gene: TRBJ1-6; CDR3 DNA: TGCGCCAGCAGTCACGGACAGGGGGACTCACCCCTCCACTTT; CDR3 protein: CASSHGQGDSPLHF
clone size: few; V gene: TRBV30; D gene: -; J gene: TRBJ1-1; CDR3 DNA: TGTGCCTGGAGTGTACAGTATAGCGAGGGGAACACTGAAGCTTTCTTT; CDR3 protein: CAWSVQYSEGNTEAFF
clone size: -; V gene: TRBV2; D gene: TRBD1; J gene: TRBJ1-1; CDR3 DNA: TGTGCCAGCAAGGGGACAGGGTATTTAGGCACTGAAGCTTTCTTT; CDR3 protein: CASKGTGYLGTEAFF
clone size: -; V gene: TRBV7-9; D gene: TRBD1; J gene: TRBJ2-5; CDR3 DNA: TGTGCCAGCAGCTTAGAGGGGGCTACTTGGGAGACCCAGTACTTC; CDR3 protein: CASSLEGATWETQYF
clone size: -; V gene: TRBV2; D gene: -; J gene: TRBJ2-4; CDR3 DNA: TGTGCCAGCAGTGAAGACAGGCCCAAAAACATTCAGTACTTC; CDR3 protein: CASSEDRPKNIQYF
clone size: -; V gene: TRBV30; D gene: -; J gene: TRBJ1-5; CDR3 DNA: TGTGCCTGGAGGCTCGGGGGGCCCCAGCATTTT; CDR3 protein: CAWRLGGPQHF
clone size: -; V gene: TRBV11-3; D gene: -; J gene: TRBJ2-7; CDR3 DNA: TGTGCCAGCAGCTTAAATAGGGACAACGAGCAGTACTTC; CDR3 protein: CASSLNRDNEQYF
clone size: -; V gene: TRBV7-2; D gene: TRBD1; J gene: TRBJ2-4; CDR3 DNA: TGTGCCAGCAGCTGGGACAGGGGGTCGAACATTCAGTACTTC; CDR3 protein: CASSWDRGSNIQYF
clone size: -; V gene: TRBV9; D gene: -; J gene: TRBJ1-2; CDR3 DNA: TGTGCCAGCAGCGTACATACAGGGAACTATGGCTACACCTTC; CDR3 protein: CASSVHTGNYGYTF
clone size: -; V gene: TRBV29-1; D gene: -; J gene: TRBJ2-3; CDR3 DNA: TGCAGCGTTTCTCTCTATGAGGGTACGCAGTATTTT; CDR3 protein: CSVSLYEGTQYF
clone size: -; V gene: TRBV7-8; D gene: -; J gene: TRBJ1-5; CDR3 DNA: TGTGCCAGCAGGCCGACCATGGAGGGCAATCAGCCCCAGCATTTT; CDR3 protein: CASRPTMEGNQPQHF
clone size: once; V gene: TRBV30; D gene: TRBD1; J gene: TRBJ1-2; CDR3 DNA: TGTGCCTGGACCCGGGACAGCGTTAACTATGGCTACACCTTC; CDR3 protein: CAWTRDSVNYGYTF
clone size: -; V gene: TRBV14; D gene: -; J gene: TRBJ1-1; CDR3 DNA: TGTGCCAGCAGCCAAGACATGTACACTGAAGCTTTCTTT; CDR3 protein: CASSQDMYTEAFF
clone size: -; V gene: TRBV19; D gene: TRBD1; J gene: TRBJ1-2; CDR3 DNA: TGTGCCAGTAGTACAACGGACAGGGTTTTCGGCTACACCTTC; CDR3 protein: CASSTTDRVFGYTF
clone size: few; V gene: TRBV12-3/TRBV12-4; D gene: -; J gene: TRBJ2-7; CDR3 DNA: TGTGCCAGCAGAAAGGCAGGGACCTACGAGCAGTACTTC; CDR3 protein: CASRKAGTYEQYF
clone size: -; V gene: TRBV6-5; D gene: TRBD2; J gene: TRBJ2-7; CDR3 DNA: TGTGCCAGCAGCTCTCCCCGGACTAGAAATGAGCAGTACTTC; CDR3 protein: CASSSPRTRNEQYF
clone size: -; V gene: TRBV9; D gene: -; J gene: TRBJ2-5; CDR3 DNA: TGTGCCAGCAGCGTAGCGGCTAGCGAGCAAGAGACCCAGTACTTC; CDR3 protein: CASSVAASEQETQYF
clone size: -; V gene: TRBV28; D gene: -; J gene: TRBJ1-4; CDR3 DNA: TGTGCCAGCAGTGGCGACAGCTCTAATGAAAAACTGTTTTTT; CDR3 protein: CASSGDSSNEKLFF
clone size: -; V gene: TRBV5-1; D gene: TRBD1; J gene: TRBJ2-7; CDR3 DNA: TGCGCCAGCAGCGATGGGACAGGAGGCAAGCAGTACTTC; CDR3 protein: CASSDGTGGKQYF
clone size: -; V gene: TRBV24-1; D gene: TRBD2; J gene: TRBJ2-3; CDR3 DNA: TGTGCCACCAGTGACGTGCCGGGACTAGCGTCGAGTCTGACAGATACGCAGTATTTT; CDR3 protein: CATSDVPGLASSLTDTQYF
clone size: -; V gene: TRBV28; D gene: TRBD1; J gene: TRBJ1-2; CDR3 DNA: TGTGCCAGCAGTTTAGAGGGGGCCTATGGCTACACCTTC; CDR3 protein: CASSLEGAYGYTF
clone size: -; V gene: TRBV7-8; D gene: TRBD1; J gene: TRBJ2-7; CDR3 DNA: TGTGCCAGCAGCTTAGAACAGGGGGTTTCCTACGAGCAGTACTTC; CDR3 protein: CASSLEQGVSYEQYF
clone size: -; V gene: TRBV10-2; D gene: -; J gene: TRBJ1-5; CDR3 DNA: TGCGCCAGCAGTGAGTCTACAGCTAATCAGCCCCAGCATTTT; CDR3 protein: CASSESTANQPQHF
clone size: -; V gene: TRBV19; D gene: TRBD1; J gene: TRBJ2-3; CDR3 DNA: TGTGCCAGTAGTCCCGGGACAGGGGGCTCGACAGATACGCAGTATTTT; CDR3 protein: CASSPGTGGSTDTQYF
clone size: few; V gene: TRBV6-2/TRBV6-3; D gene: -; J gene: TRBJ1-6; CDR3 DNA: TGTGCCAGCAGTTACAACAGGCCGAGCTCCTATAATTCACCCCTCCACTTT; CDR3 protein: CASSYNRPSSYNSPLHF
clone size: -; V gene: TRBV19; D gene: -; J gene: TRBJ1-1; CDR3 DNA: TGTGCCAGTAGTATCAGTCCTTTGTTCACTGAAGCTTTCTTT; CDR3 protein: CASSISPLFTEAFF
clone size: -; V gene: TRBV9; D gene: TRBD2; J gene: TRBJ2-1; CDR3 DNA: TGTGCCAGCAGCTTAACTACCGGGACTAGCGTCTACAATGAGCAGTTCTTC; CDR3 protein: CASSLTTGTSVYNEQFF